These T cell receptor beta chains were read from a single sample in a study of identical twins. From the 5' RACE reads, TCRdb called clonotypes with MiXCR, one entry per CDR3 protein. Here the sample spans around 370,000 distinct CDR3 sequences, about 10% being singletons. Sequenced: naive T cells sorted from blood. These receptors were taken from a woman aged 45-60 years in good health. Each CDR3 is given with its conserved first and last residue. The D gene is left open where the match is weak. Some rows mark clone size as missing; the rest say once, few, many or name a class of expanded clone.

- | TRBJ2-2 | TRBD2 | TRBV12-3/TRBV12-4 | TGTGCCAGCAGTCGACTAGCGGGAGTAGTCGGGGAGCTGTTTTTT | CASSRLAGVVGELFF
many | TRBJ2-2 | - | TRBV20-1 | TGCAGTGCTAAAAAGCGGTCGAACACCGGGGAGCTGTTTTTT | CSAKKRSNTGELFF
few | TRBJ2-1 | - | TRBV30 | TGTGCCTGGAGCTTGAATGAGCAGTTCTTC | CAWSLNEQFF
few | TRBJ2-3 | - | TRBV13 | TGTGCCAGCAGCTTGTGGCGCCCAGATACGCAGTATTTT | CASSLWRPDTQYF
few | TRBJ1-1 | - | TRBV5-1 | TGCGCCAGCAGCTTGGCGTCGAGGCCTGAAGCTTTCTTT | CASSLASRPEAFF
- | TRBJ2-3 | TRBD1 | TRBV5-1 | TGCGCCAGCAGCTATGACAGGGTGACAGATACGCAGTATTTT | CASSYDRVTDTQYF
many | TRBJ2-1 | - | TRBV5-1 | TGCGCCAGCAGCCCAGGGACGGTGGGATTGTCCTCCTACAATGAGCAGTTCTTC | CASSPGTVGLSSYNEQFF
- | TRBJ2-1 | TRBD1 | TRBV6-6 | TGTGCCAGCAGCCTCGGACAGGCCGGCACTTCTTACAATGAGCAGTTCTTC | CASSLGQAGTSYNEQFF
- | TRBJ2-1 | TRBD2 | TRBV5-1 | TGCGCCAGCAGCTTGGTCGCTAGCGGACGCATTCAAAAACTCTCCTACAATGAGCAGTTCTTC | CASSLVASGRIQKLSYNEQFF
many | TRBJ2-1 | TRBD2 | TRBV5-1 | TGCGCCAGCAGCTTCTCCGGGACTAGCGGGATCAATGAGCAGTTCTTC | CASSFSGTSGINEQFF
few | TRBJ2-3 | - | TRBV3-1 | TGTGCCAGCAGCCATGGATCTGGGGCAGTAGATACGCAGTATTTT | CASSHGSGAVDTQYF
few | TRBJ2-6 | - | TRBV24-1 | TGTGCCACGGGGAGTATCTCTGGGGCCAACGTCCTGACTTTC | CATGSISGANVLTF
many | TRBJ1-3 | - | TRBV3-1 | TGTGCCAGCAGCCAAGGTGGAAACACCATATATTTT | CASSQGGNTIYF
few | TRBJ2-1 | TRBD2 | TRBV20-1 | TGCAGTGCTAGAGGTTCTAGCGGGAGCCTTTATGAGCAGTTCTTC | CSARGSSGSLYEQFF
- | TRBJ2-3 | - | TRBV10-1 | TGCGCCAGCAGTGCACGGGGAAAGGGGCCAGATACGCAGTATTTT | CASSARGKGPDTQYF
many | TRBJ1-2 | TRBD1 | TRBV7-9 | TGTGCCAGCAGCATACCGGGACAGGGGAGAACCCCGTACACCTTC | CASSIPGQGRTPYTF
- | TRBJ2-7 | TRBD1 | TRBV7-3 | TGTGCCAGCAGCTTCTCCGGGACAGGGGACGAGCAGTACTTC | CASSFSGTGDEQYF
many | TRBJ2-1 | - | TRBV29-1 | TGCAGCGCAGACGGGGGTGTCTATGAGCAGTTCTTC | CSADGGVYEQFF
- | TRBJ2-3 | TRBD2 | TRBV7-3 | TGTGCCAGCAGTTCTCGCGGCGGGAGTGGAGATACGCAGTATTTT | CASSSRGGSGDTQYF
few | TRBJ2-1 | - | TRBV11-3 | TGTGCCAGCACAATCGGGCGTGATGAGCAGTTCTTC | CASTIGRDEQFF
many | TRBJ1-2 | - | TRBV7-9 | TGTGCCAGCAGCGACAACAGCCTTAGCTACACCTTC | CASSDNSLSYTF
- | TRBJ2-1 | - | TRBV5-5 | TGTGCCAGCAGCCCCCTCGGCGGGACGACCTACAATGAGCAGTTCTTC | CASSPLGGTTYNEQFF
few | TRBJ2-7 | TRBD1 | TRBV3-1 | TGTGCCAGCAGCCAAGTAACAGGGGTCGAGCAGTACTTC | CASSQVTGVEQYF
- | TRBJ1-1 | TRBD1 | TRBV24-1 | TGTGCCACCAGTGATTTGGGGGTTGACAGGGGGGAAGCTTTCTTT | CATSDLGVDRGEAFF